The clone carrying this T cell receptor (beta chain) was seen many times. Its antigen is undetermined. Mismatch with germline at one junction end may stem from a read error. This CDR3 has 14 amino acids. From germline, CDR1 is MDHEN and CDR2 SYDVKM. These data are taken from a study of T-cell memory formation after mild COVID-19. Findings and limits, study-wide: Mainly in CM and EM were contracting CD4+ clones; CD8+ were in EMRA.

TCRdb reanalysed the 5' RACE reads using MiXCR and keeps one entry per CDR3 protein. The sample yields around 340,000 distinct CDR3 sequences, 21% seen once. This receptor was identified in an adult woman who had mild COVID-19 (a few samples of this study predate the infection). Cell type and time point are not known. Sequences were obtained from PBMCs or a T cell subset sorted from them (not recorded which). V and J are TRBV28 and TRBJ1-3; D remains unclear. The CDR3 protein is CATSFRGTGNTIYF. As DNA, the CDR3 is TGTGCCACCAGTTTTCGGGGAACTGGAAACACCATATATTTT.